There are a few counts of the clone carrying this TCR beta chain. V lost 0 bases, J lost 7 bases, and 10 bases stayed unmatched. Germline V gene data show CDR1 as SGDLS and CDR2 as YYNGEE. This CDR3 region has 16 residues. This specimen comes from a study of blood T cells in healthy people across ages. Study as a whole: There was about one barcoded beta molecule captured by template switching per two T cells.

A second PCR of roughly 7 to 11 cycles used a sample-barcoded 5' primer and a J-beta primer mix. Via MiXCR, TCRdb re-called the 5' RACE reads, giving one row per CDR3 protein. This table has around 800,000 distinct CDR3 sequences, roughly 25% appearing once. The same sample was also used in a study of T cells of mothers and their children.

This sequence was found in a boy younger than 18 in good health. The V call is TRBV9, the J call TRBJ2-1; 7 bases fit TRBD2. Specimen: blood. The CDR3, as DNA: TGTGCCAGCAGCGTAGGAGGGGACGCCGGGGGGAATGAGCAGTTCTTC. Protein sequence: CASSVGGDAGGNEQFF.